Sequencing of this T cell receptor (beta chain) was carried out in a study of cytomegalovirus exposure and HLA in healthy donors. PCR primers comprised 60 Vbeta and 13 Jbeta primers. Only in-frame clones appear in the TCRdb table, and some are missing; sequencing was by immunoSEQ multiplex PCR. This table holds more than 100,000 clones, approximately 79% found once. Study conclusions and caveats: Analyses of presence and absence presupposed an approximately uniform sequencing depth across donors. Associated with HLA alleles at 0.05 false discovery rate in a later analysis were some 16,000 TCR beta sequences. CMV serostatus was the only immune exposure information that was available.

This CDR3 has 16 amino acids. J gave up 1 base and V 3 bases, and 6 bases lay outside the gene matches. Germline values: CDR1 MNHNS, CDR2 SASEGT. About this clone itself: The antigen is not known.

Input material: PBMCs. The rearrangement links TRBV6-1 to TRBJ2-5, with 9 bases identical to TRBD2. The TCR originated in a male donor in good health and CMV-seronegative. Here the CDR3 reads CASSDMSGGPQETQYF. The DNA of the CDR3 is TGTGCCAGCAGTGATATGAGCGGGGGGCCCCAAGAGACCCAGTACTTC.